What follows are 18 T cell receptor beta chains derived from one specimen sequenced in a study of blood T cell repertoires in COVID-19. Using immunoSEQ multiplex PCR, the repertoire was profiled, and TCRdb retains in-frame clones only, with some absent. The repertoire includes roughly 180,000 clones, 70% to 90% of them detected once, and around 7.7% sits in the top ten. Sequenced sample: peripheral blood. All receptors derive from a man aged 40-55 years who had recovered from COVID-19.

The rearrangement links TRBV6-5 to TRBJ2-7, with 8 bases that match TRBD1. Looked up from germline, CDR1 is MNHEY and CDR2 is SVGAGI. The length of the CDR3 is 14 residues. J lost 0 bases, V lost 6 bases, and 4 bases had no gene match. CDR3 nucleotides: TGTGCCAGCAGAACGGGACAGGCCTCCTACGAGCAGTACTTC. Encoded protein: CASRTGQASYEQYF.

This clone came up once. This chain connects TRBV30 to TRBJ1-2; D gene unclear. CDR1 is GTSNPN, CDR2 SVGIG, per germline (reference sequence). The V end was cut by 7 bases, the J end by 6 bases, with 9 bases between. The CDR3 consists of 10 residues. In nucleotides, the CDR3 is TGTGCCTATTCCCCCGATGGCTACACCTTC. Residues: CAYSPDGYTF. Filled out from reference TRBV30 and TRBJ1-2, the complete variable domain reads SQTIHQWPATLVQPVGSPLSLECTVEGTSNPNLYWYRQAAGRGLQLLFYSVGIGQISSEVPQNLSASRPQDRQFILSSKKLLLSDSGFYLCAYSPDGYTFGSGTRLTVV.

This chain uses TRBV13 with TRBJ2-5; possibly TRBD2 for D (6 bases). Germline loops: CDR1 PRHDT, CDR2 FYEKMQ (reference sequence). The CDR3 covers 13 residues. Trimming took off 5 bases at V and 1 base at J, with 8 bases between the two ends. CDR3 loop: CASSMTSQETQYF. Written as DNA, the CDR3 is TGTGCCAGCAGCATGACTAGCCAAGAGACCCAGTACTTC.

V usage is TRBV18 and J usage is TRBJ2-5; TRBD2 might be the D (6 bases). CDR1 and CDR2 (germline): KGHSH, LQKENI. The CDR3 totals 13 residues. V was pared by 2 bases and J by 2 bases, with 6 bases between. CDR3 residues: CASSPGTQETQYF. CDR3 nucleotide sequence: TGTGCCAGCTCACCAGGGACTCAAGAGACCCAGTACTTC.

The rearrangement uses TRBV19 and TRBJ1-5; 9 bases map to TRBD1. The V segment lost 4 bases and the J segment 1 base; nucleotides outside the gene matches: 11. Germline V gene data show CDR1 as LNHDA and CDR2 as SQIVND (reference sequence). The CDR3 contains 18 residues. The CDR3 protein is CASSRGTGFGLSNQPQHF. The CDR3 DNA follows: TGTGCCAGTAGTAGAGGGACAGGGTTTGGGTTAAGCAATCAGCCCCAGCATTTT. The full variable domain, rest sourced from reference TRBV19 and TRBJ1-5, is DGGITQSPKYLFRKEGQNVTLSCEQNLNHDAMYWYRQDPGQGLRLIYYSQIVNDFQKGDIAEGYSVSREKKESFPLTVTSAQKNPTAFYLCASSRGTGFGLSNQPQHFGDGTRLSIL.

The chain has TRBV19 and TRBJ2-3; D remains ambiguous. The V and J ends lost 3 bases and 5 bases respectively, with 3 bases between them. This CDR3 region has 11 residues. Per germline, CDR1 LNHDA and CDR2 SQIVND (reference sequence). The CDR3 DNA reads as TGTGCCAGTAGTATGAGAGATACGCAGTATTTT. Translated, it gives CASSMRDTQYF.

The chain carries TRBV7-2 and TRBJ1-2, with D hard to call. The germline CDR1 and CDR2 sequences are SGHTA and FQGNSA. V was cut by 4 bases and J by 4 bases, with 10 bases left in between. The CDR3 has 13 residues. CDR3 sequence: CASSSQILYGYTF. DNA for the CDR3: TGTGCCAGCAGCTCACAGATACTCTATGGCTACACCTTC.

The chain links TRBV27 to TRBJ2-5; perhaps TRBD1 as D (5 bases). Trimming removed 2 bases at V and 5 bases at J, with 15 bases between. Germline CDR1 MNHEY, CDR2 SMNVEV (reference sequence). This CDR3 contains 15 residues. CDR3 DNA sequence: TGTGCCAGCAGTTTACAGGGCCGAAAGGGGGAGACCCAGTACTTC. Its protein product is CASSLQGRKGETQYF.

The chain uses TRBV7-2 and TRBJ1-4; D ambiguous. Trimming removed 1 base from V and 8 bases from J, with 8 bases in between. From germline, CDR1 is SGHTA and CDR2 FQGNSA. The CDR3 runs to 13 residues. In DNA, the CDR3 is TGTGCCAGCAGCTTAGTCCCGGAGGAAAAACTGTTTTTT. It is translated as CASSLVPEEKLFF.

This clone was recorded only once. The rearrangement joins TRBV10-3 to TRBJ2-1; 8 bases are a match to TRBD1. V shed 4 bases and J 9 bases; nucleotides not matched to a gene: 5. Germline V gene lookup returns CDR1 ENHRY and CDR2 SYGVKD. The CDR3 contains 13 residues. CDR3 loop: CAISVRQGIEQFF. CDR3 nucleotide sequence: TGTGCCATCAGTGTCAGACAGGGGATTGAGCAGTTCTTC.

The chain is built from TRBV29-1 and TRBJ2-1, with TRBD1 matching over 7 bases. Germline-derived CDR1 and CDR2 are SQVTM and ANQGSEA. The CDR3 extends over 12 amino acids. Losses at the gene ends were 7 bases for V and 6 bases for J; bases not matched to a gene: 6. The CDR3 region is CSADRVSNEQFF. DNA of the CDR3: TGCAGCGCAGACAGGGTTAGCAATGAGCAGTTCTTC.

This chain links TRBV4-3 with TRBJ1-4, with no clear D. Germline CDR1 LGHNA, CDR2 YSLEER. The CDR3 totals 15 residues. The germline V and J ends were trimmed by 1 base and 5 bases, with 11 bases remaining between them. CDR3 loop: CASSQVTGGNEKLFF. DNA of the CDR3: TGCGCCAGCAGCCAAGTCACGGGCGGGAATGAAAAACTGTTTTTT.

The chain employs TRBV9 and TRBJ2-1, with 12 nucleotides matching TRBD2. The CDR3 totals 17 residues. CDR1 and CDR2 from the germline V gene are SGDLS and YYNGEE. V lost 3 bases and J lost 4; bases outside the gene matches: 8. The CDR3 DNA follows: TGTGCCAGCAGCGCCGGACTAGCGGGGTTTCCGTACAATGAGCAGTTCTTC. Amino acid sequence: CASSAGLAGFPYNEQFF.

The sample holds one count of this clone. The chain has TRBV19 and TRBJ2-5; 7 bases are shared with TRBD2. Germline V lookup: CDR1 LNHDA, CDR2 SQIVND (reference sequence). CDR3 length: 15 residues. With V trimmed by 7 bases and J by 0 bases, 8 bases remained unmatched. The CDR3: CASTSERGDQETQYF. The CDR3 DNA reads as TGTGCCAGTACCTCAGAGCGGGGAGACCAAGAGACCCAGTACTTC.

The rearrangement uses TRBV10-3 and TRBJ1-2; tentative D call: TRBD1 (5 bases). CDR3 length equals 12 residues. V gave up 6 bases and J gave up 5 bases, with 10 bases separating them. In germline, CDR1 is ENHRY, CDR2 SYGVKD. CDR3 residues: CAISLTGYGYTF. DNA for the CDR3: TGTGCCATCAGCCTTACAGGATATGGCTACACCTTC.

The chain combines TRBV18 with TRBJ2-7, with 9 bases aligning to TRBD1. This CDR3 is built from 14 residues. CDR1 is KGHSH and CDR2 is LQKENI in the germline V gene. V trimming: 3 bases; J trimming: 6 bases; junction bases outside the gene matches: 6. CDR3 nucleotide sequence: TGTGCCAGCTCACCCGGGACAGGGTCTGGCGAGCAGTACTTC. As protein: CASSPGTGSGEQYF.

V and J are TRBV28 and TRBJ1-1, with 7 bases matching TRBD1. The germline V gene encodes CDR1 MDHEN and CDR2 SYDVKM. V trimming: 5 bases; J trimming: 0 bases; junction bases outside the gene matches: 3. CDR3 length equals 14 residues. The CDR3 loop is CASSTGEMNTEAFF. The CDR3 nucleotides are TGTGCCAGCAGTACAGGGGAGATGAACACTGAAGCTTTCTTT.

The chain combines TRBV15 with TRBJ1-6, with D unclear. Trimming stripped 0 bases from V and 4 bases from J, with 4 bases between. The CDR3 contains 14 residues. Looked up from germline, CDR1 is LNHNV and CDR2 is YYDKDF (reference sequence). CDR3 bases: TGTGCCACCAGCAGAGACAGGTATAATTCACCCCTCCACTTT. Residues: CATSRDRYNSPLHF.